Shown below are 24 T cell receptor beta chains from a single sample sequenced in a study of T-cell reconstitution after alpha-beta-depleted transplantation in children. Researchers prepared the TCRbeta library using unique molecular identifiers, the study reports. MiXCR, applied by TCRdb to the PCR reads, yields one record per CDR3 protein. Seen here are about 500,000 distinct CDR3 sequences, about 30% observed once, and the top ten hold around 2.5%. The sequencing here drew on PBMCs from the stem cell graft donor, taken from the stem cell graft. These receptors originate from a human donor who donated a stem cell graft to a child with aplastic anemia.

For the CDR3, the DNA is TGTGCCAGCAGCTCCCCGACGGGACAGGGGAATGAAAAACTGTTTTTT. Protein product: CASSSPTGQGNEKLFF. The rearrangement links TRBV7-9 to TRBJ1-4; TRBD1 agrees at 10 bases. The J segment lost 5 bases and the V segment lost 4 bases, leaving 7 bases of the junction unmatched. Germline CDR1 and CDR2: SEHNR and FQNEAQ (reference sequence). The CDR3 has 16 residues.

The J gene is TRBJ1-2, the V gene TRBV20-1; possibly TRBD1 for D (6 bases). The CDR3 spans 13 residues. CDR1 is DFQATT and CDR2 is SNEGSKA in the germline V gene (reference sequence). V was pared by 3 bases and J by 1 base, with 9 bases between. This CDR3 reads CSASKGVNYGYTF. Written as DNA, the CDR3 is TGCAGTGCTAGTAAGGGGGTTAACTATGGCTACACCTTC.

This rearrangement joins TRBV6-4 to TRBJ1-2; possibly TRBD1 for D (6 bases). Trimming took off 3 bases at V and 6 bases at J, with 11 bases between the two ends. The CDR3 spans 13 residues. Germline V gene data show CDR1 as MRHNA and CDR2 as SNTAGT. As DNA, the CDR3 is TGTGCCAGCAGTGATGGGACACCTCATGGCTACACCTTC. Translated, it gives CASSDGTPHGYTF.

The chain links TRBV24-1 to TRBJ2-7; 10 nucleotides line up with TRBD2. Germline-derived CDR1 and CDR2 are KGHDR and SFDVKD. The J segment lost 3 bases and the V segment lost 5 bases, leaving 6 bases of the junction unmatched. This CDR3 is 15 amino acids long. CDR3 DNA: TGTGCCACCAGTGGCCCCGGGACTAGCGACTACGAGCAGTACTTC. It yields the protein CATSGPGTSDYEQYF.

This chain joins TRBV12-3 or TRBV12-4 and TRBJ1-2; 10 bases are a match to TRBD1. The CDR3 spans 16 residues. The V gene end was trimmed by 2 bases and the J gene end by 3 bases; junction bases not matched to a gene: 6. As DNA, the CDR3 is TGTGCCAGCAGTTTACCCGTGACAGGGGGCCACTATGGCTACACCTTC. As protein: CASSLPVTGGHYGYTF.

This clonotype was detected a few times. The DNA of the CDR3 is TGTGCCTGGAGCACCGGGACAGGGGGTCTACGCACCATATATTTT. Translation gives CAWSTGTGGLRTIYF. The chain employs TRBV30 and TRBJ1-3; the match to TRBD1 covers 11 bases. The V segment lost 3 bases and the J segment 9 bases; nucleotides outside the gene matches: 10. This CDR3 has 15 amino acids. The germline V gene encodes CDR1 GTSNPN and CDR2 SVGIG (reference sequence). Full variable domain (remainder filled in from reference TRBV30 and TRBJ1-3): SQTIHQWPATLVQPVGSPLSLECTVEGTSNPNLYWYRQAAGRGLQLLFYSVGIGQISSEVPQNLSASRPQDRQFILSSKKLLLSDSGFYLCAWSTGTGGLRTIYFGEGSWLTVV.

In its sample, this clonotype was seen a few times. The chain recombines TRBV29-1 with TRBJ1-2; 11 nucleotides agree with TRBD1. The CDR3 is 13 amino acids. V trimming: 5 bases; J trimming: 8 bases; junction bases outside the gene matches: 7. From germline, CDR1 is SQVTM and CDR2 ANQGSEA. The CDR3 sequence: CSVYSGTGGGYTF. For the CDR3, the DNA is TGCAGCGTTTACTCCGGGACAGGGGGAGGCTACACCTTC.

CDR3 bases: TGTGCCAGCAGCCAAGGGCTAGCGGCCCAAGAGACCCAGTACTTC. Translating gives CASSQGLAAQETQYF. V and J are TRBV3-1 and TRBJ2-5; 7 bases match TRBD2. Germline-derived CDR1 and CDR2 are LGHDT and YNNKEL (reference sequence). V was pared by 1 base and J by 1 base, with 3 bases of the junction left unmatched. The CDR3 covers 15 residues.

The chain combines TRBV27 with TRBJ2-1; D gene ambiguous. Germline assignment: CDR1 MNHEY and CDR2 SMNVEV (reference sequence). V lost 8 bases to trimming and J lost 7 bases, with 18 bases between them. The CDR3 is made up of 14 amino acids. The CDR3 DNA reads TGTGCCAGCTCCCGGGTAGACAAAATGAATGAGCAGTTCTTC. Translated, it gives CASSRVDKMNEQFF.

This clonotype was observed a handful of times. V and J are TRBV2 and TRBJ2-5, with 8 bases aligning to TRBD1. V lost 9 bases and J lost 2; bases outside the gene matches: 14. The CDR3 has 16 residues. The germline CDR1 and CDR2 sequences are SNHLY and FYNNEI. Written as DNA, the CDR3 is TGTGCCAGATCGGACAGGGTCGGGGTTGGACAAGAGACCCAGTACTTC. Translated: CARSDRVGVGQETQYF.

This clonotype has more than one count but fewer than ten. J is TRBJ2-7 and V is TRBV4-2; 9 nucleotides line up with TRBD2. CDR1 and CDR2 from the germline V gene are LGHNA and YNFKEQ. V shed 0 bases, J shed 6 bases, and the junction held 6 bases outside the gene matches. This CDR3 is 15 amino acids long. The CDR3 nucleotides are TGTGCCAGCAGCCAAGATCCGGCTAGCGGGACCGAGCAGTACTTC. Its protein product is CASSQDPASGTEQYF.

The chain has TRBV10-3 and TRBJ2-3; tentative D call: TRBD2 (5 bases). The CDR3 runs 12 residues. The V end was cut by 6 bases, the J end by 3 bases, with 7 bases between. Germline CDR1 reads ENHRY; CDR2 reads SYGVKD. The CDR3 bases are TGTGCCATCAGGGACTCTACAGATACGCAGTATTTT. Translation: CAIRDSTDTQYF.

CDR3 amino acids: CASSLSSGGGANVLTF. CDR3 coding DNA: TGTGCCAGCAGTTTATCGTCAGGGGGTGGGGCCAACGTCCTGACTTTC. V and J are TRBV28 and TRBJ2-6, with 7 positions matching TRBD1. The germline V gene encodes CDR1 MDHEN and CDR2 SYDVKM. The CDR3 runs 16 residues. The ends lost 1 base at V and 3 bases at J; junction bases unmatched: 3.

The V and J genes are TRBV12-3 or TRBV12-4 and TRBJ1-6; TRBD1 matches at 9 bases. J lost 7 bases, V lost 6 bases, and 7 bases had no gene match. The CDR3 spans 15 residues. CDR3 in amino acids: CASSLGDRDNSPLHF. CDR3 DNA: TGTGCCAGCAGCCTAGGGGACAGGGACAATTCACCCCTCCACTTT.

For the CDR3, the DNA is TGCGCCAGCAGTGAAAGACAGGGAGGTTCGGAGACCCAGTACTTC. It specifies CASSERQGGSETQYF. The chain carries TRBV10-2 and TRBJ2-5; weak D call: TRBD1 (7 bases). This CDR3 has 15 amino acids. V was clipped by 3 bases and J by 5 bases, with 16 bases between them. The germline V gene encodes CDR1 WSHSY and CDR2 SAAADI.

The chain uses TRBV7-6 and TRBJ2-5, with 7 bases matching TRBD2. The germline gives CDR1 SGHVS, CDR2 FNYEAQ. The CDR3 totals 18 residues. With 1 base clipped from V and 5 bases from J, the junction kept 16 bases outside the gene matches. The CDR3 sequence: CASSLESGGDMGSETQYF. Written as DNA, the CDR3 is TGTGCCAGCAGCTTAGAGTCGGGGGGAGACATGGGTTCGGAGACCCAGTACTTC.

V usage is TRBV24-1 and J usage is TRBJ2-3, with D perhaps matching TRBD2 (6 bases). The CDR3 totals 17 residues. Between the trimmed V and J ends, which lost 3 bases and 2 bases, there was a span of 17 bases. Germline V gives CDR1 KGHDR, CDR2 SFDVKD. The chain's CDR3 is CATSDAARRDPTDTQYF. The CDR3 region has the DNA TGTGCCACCAGTGATGCCGCACGGCGGGACCCCACAGATACGCAGTATTTT.

The CDR3 sequence: CSATSGTSAAGELFF. For the CDR3, the DNA is TGCAGTGCTACCTCCGGGACTAGCGCAGCCGGGGAGCTGTTTTTT. The rearrangement uses TRBV20-1 and TRBJ2-2; the match to TRBD2 covers 10 bases. This CDR3 spans 15 amino acids. The V and J ends lost 4 bases and 6 bases, in that order; junction bases with no gene match: 8. Germline CDR1 reads DFQATT; CDR2 reads SNEGSKA (reference sequence).

This chain joins TRBV28 and TRBJ1-1; D is possibly TRBD1 (6 bases). Germline V gives CDR1 MDHEN, CDR2 SYDVKM. V was shortened by 11 bases and J by 4 bases, with 14 bases between the two germline ends. The CDR3 has 12 amino acids. The CDR3 here is CAVRGSGTEAFF. CDR3 coding DNA: TGTGCCGTGAGGGGGTCGGGCACTGAAGCTTTCTTT.

The rearrangement uses TRBV20-1 and TRBJ2-1; D is possibly TRBD2 (6 bases). The germline CDR1 and CDR2 sequences are DFQATT and SNEGSKA (reference sequence). V was cut by 5 bases and J by 3 bases, with 11 bases left in between. The CDR3 covers 13 residues. CDR3 protein: CSASGLNYNEQFF. For the CDR3, the DNA is TGCAGTGCTTCGGGACTTAACTACAATGAGCAGTTCTTC.

V and J are TRBV12-3 or TRBV12-4 and TRBJ2-3; no firm D call. V was shortened by 9 bases and J by 1 base, with 5 bases between the two germline ends. This CDR3 is 11 amino acids long. The CDR3 region is CARFGTDTQYF. The CDR3 bases are TGTGCCAGGTTTGGCACAGATACGCAGTATTTT.

This clonotype was detected a few times. This chain links TRBV12-3 or TRBV12-4 with TRBJ1-1; D gene unclear. The CDR3 is 14 residues long. V dropped 6 bases and J dropped 0 bases, with 11 bases sitting between them. The CDR3 DNA follows: TGTGCCAGCAGCAACGAGGGCATGAACACTGAAGCTTTCTTT. Amino acids: CASSNEGMNTEAFF.

The rearrangement joins TRBV21-1 to TRBJ1-4. TRBV21-1 is annotated as a pseudogene. The CDR3 contains 14 residues. Here the CDR3 DNA reads TGTGCCAGCAGCAAAGCCGGGGAAAATGAAAAACTGTTTTTT. Its protein is CASSKAGENEKLFF.

There are a few counts of this clonotype. The genes are TRBV18 and TRBJ2-1, with 9 bases fitting TRBD2. The J segment lost 9 bases and the V segment lost 3 bases, leaving 15 bases of the junction unmatched. The CDR3 length is 17 residues. The germline V gene has CDR1 KGHSH and CDR2 LQKENI. CDR3 amino acids: CASSPAVAGGIGGEQFF. The CDR3, as DNA: TGTGCCAGCTCACCTGCAGTGGCGGGAGGGATCGGCGGTGAGCAGTTCTTC.